These 26 T cell receptor beta chains originate from one sample sequenced in a study of T-cell reconstitution after alpha-beta-depleted transplantation in children. TCRbeta library construction was performed incorporating unique molecular identifiers. One entry per CDR3 protein results from TCRdb running MiXCR on the PCR reads. The data show around 800,000 distinct CDR3 sequences, 16% seen once. The sequencing here drew on PBMCs, mostly from graft donor cells, taken 360 days after TCRalphabeta/CD19-depleted stem cell transplant. The receptors derive from a male patient younger than 18 who had a stem cell transplant for acute lymphoblastic leukemia, so the T cells may come from the graft donor.

The V gene is TRBV7-8, the J gene TRBJ2-1; TRBD2 aligns across 7 bases. This CDR3 comprises 16 residues. The junction had 14 bases not matched to a gene; V was cut back by 8 bases and J by 4 bases. Germline V gene sequence: CDR1 SGHVS, CDR2 FQNEAQ. The CDR3 DNA sequence: TGTGCCAGCGCACCCCCATCTAGCGGTTATTACAATGAGCAGTTCTTC. It codes for CASAPPSSGYYNEQFF.

J is TRBJ2-7 and V is TRBV4-2, with D possibly being TRBD2 (5 bases). Germline V gene sequence: CDR1 LGHNA, CDR2 YNFKEQ. Trimming cost V 0 bases and J 2 bases, with 14 bases left between them. CDR3 length equals 16 residues. CDR3 loop: CASSQDRTSGAYEQYF. CDR3 nucleotide sequence: TGTGCCAGCAGCCAAGATCGTACATCCGGGGCCTACGAGCAGTACTTC.

The rearrangement uses TRBV10-1 and TRBJ2-3; 8 bases match TRBD2. The V and J ends lost 4 bases and 5 bases, in that order; junction bases with no gene match: 8. The germline V gene has CDR1 WNHNN and CDR2 SYGVQD (reference sequence). CDR3 length: 15 amino acids. CDR3: CASSVAGSGRDTQYF. The CDR3 bases are TGCGCCAGCAGTGTCGCGGGGAGCGGGAGAGATACGCAGTATTTT.

This clonotype was seen only a few times. The rearrangement uses TRBV27 and TRBJ2-7; the match to TRBD2 covers 12 bases. J lost 3 bases, V lost 4 bases, and 19 bases had no gene match. CDR1 is MNHEY and CDR2 is SMNVEV in the germline V gene (reference sequence). The CDR3 contains 20 residues. CDR3 bases: TGTGCCAGCAGTTGGGCTGCGGGGGCTCTAGCGGGAGGGCCGGGCTACGAGCAGTACTTC. Translation gives CASSWAAGALAGGPGYEQYF.

The chain couples TRBV18 to TRBJ2-7; D is unclear. There are 14 residues in the CDR3. V lost 0 bases, J lost 2 bases, and 8 bases lay in between. Germline assignment: CDR1 KGHSH and CDR2 LQKENI. CDR3 in DNA: TGTGCCAGCTCACCACCGGGTATCACCTACGAGCAGTACTTC. Residues: CASSPPGITYEQYF. The entire variable domain, with the rest obtained from reference TRBV18 and TRBJ2-7, is as follows: NAGVMQNPRHLVRRRGQEARLRCSPMKGHSHVYWYRQLPEEGLKFMVYLQKENIIDESGMPKERFSAEFPKEGPSILRIQQVVRGDSAAYFCASSPPGITYEQYFGPGTRLTVT.

The table lists this clonotype with a few counts. The J gene is TRBJ2-1, the V gene TRBV12-3 or TRBV12-4; D is possibly TRBD2 (6 bases). Trimming left V 5 bases short and J 4 bases short, with 15 bases between. There are 15 residues in the CDR3. CDR3 residues: CASSRVAAIYNEQFF. The CDR3 region has the DNA TGTGCCAGCAGTCGAGTAGCGGCTATTTACAATGAGCAGTTCTTC.

The chain employs TRBV12-3 or TRBV12-4 and TRBJ2-7, with 8 bases matching TRBD1. This CDR3 comprises 14 residues. V dropped 7 bases and J dropped 2; count of bases not matched to a gene: 7. The CDR3 nucleotides are TGTGCCAGCACCACCGGGACAGGCCCCTACGAGCAGTACTTC. This gives the protein CASTTGTGPYEQYF.

The chain uses TRBV12-3 or TRBV12-4 and TRBJ2-2; D is unclear. V lost 7 bases, J lost 1 base, and 4 bases lay in between. The CDR3 contains 12 residues. CDR3 in amino acids: CASTVNTGELFF. CDR3 bases: TGTGCCAGCACGGTGAACACCGGGGAGCTGTTTTTT.

As regards this clonotype: The conserved closing phenylalanine or tryptophan is absent in this CDR3, likely reflecting a read error. Because the CDR3's place on the DNA is in doubt, the DNA is left out and the CDR3 is given as listed by TCRdb. The chain combines TRBV5-1 with TRBJ1-1; TRBD1 is the table's D call, not checked against the DNA. Germline values: CDR1 SGHRS, CDR2 YFSETQ. The CDR3 length equals 12 residues, ends included. The CDR3 protein is CASSLKLVTGRI.

This clonotype was picked up one time. The chain carries TRBV7-3 and TRBJ2-2; 9 bases map to TRBD2. This CDR3 contains 17 residues. In germline, CDR1 is SGHTA, CDR2 FQGTGA. The V segment lost 1 base and the J segment 4 bases; nucleotides outside the gene matches: 7. The CDR3 region is CASSLNSGLAITGELFF. Written as DNA, the CDR3 is TGTGCCAGCAGCTTAAATTCCGGACTAGCGATCACCGGGGAGCTGTTTTTT. The complete variable domain, with remaining parts taken from reference TRBV7-3 and TRBJ2-2, reads GAGVSQTPSNKVTEKGKYVELRCDPISGHTALYWYRQSLGQGPEFLIYFQGTGAADDSGLPNDRFFAVRPEGSVSTLKIQRTERGDSAVYLCASSLNSGLAITGELFFGEGSRLTVL.

The genes are TRBV27 and TRBJ2-2, with TRBD2 matching 10 bases. The CDR3 consists of 14 residues. Unmatched junction bases numbered 2, after V lost 5 bases and J lost 5 bases. Germline values: CDR1 MNHEY, CDR2 SMNVEV (reference sequence). This CDR3 is CASSILAGTGELFF. Here the CDR3 DNA reads TGTGCCAGCAGTATACTAGCGGGAACCGGGGAGCTGTTTTTT.

The chain uses TRBV7-9 and TRBJ1-4; D not resolved. This CDR3 comprises 13 residues. The V and J ends lost 6 bases and 8 bases respectively, with 13 bases between them. CDR1 is SEHNR, CDR2 FQNEAQ, per germline (reference sequence). In DNA form, the CDR3 reads TGTGCCAGCAGTCCCGGGCCGGGGGAAAAACTGTTTTTT. It translates to CASSPGPGEKLFF.

The J gene is TRBJ2-1, the V gene TRBV14; tentative D call: TRBD2 (6 bases). Trimming took 4 bases from V and 4 from J, leaving 14 bases between them. The germline V gene has CDR1 SGHDN and CDR2 FVKESK. The CDR3 is 15 amino acids. CDR3: CASSRQRAVYNEQFF. The CDR3 coding sequence is TGTGCCAGCAGCCGGCAGCGGGCCGTTTACAATGAGCAGTTCTTC.

The chain has TRBV12-3 or TRBV12-4 and TRBJ2-7; weak D call: TRBD1 (6 bases). V lost 8 bases to trimming and J lost 7 bases, with 9 bases between them. The CDR3 spans 10 residues. The DNA for the CDR3 is TGTGCCAGCGGGGGCAAAGAGCAGTACTTC. Its protein is CASGGKEQYF.

This clonotype was found a few times. The chain carries TRBV2 and TRBJ2-1; 9 positions match TRBD2. This CDR3 comprises 14 residues. CDR1 is SNHLY, CDR2 FYNNEI, per germline. V lost 5 bases to trimming and J lost 7 bases; unmatched junction nucleotides: 6. The CDR3 sequence is CASSMGLAGNEQFF. CDR3 bases: TGTGCCAGCAGTATGGGACTAGCAGGGAATGAGCAGTTCTTC.

This clonotype has only a few counts. CDR3 region: CASRAGTPYNEQFF. CDR3 nucleotides: TGTGCCAGCAGGGCCGGGACTCCCTACAATGAGCAGTTCTTC. The chain carries TRBV7-9 and TRBJ2-1, with D possibly matching TRBD2 (6 bases). The germline gives CDR1 SEHNR, CDR2 FQNEAQ (reference sequence). There are 14 residues in the CDR3. V gave up 6 bases and J gave up 2 bases, with 11 bases separating them.

V usage is TRBV4-1 and J usage is TRBJ2-1; 15 bases are shared with TRBD2. This CDR3 is 18 amino acids long. CDR1 MGHRA and CDR2 YSYEKL come from the germline V gene. Losses at the gene ends were 3 bases for V and 4 bases for J; bases not matched to a gene: 7. The CDR3: CASSHGGTSGRYYNEQFF. DNA for the CDR3: TGCGCCAGCAGCCATGGAGGGACTAGCGGGAGGTATTACAATGAGCAGTTCTTC.

This sequence joins TRBV5-1 and TRBJ2-3; D possibly corresponds to TRBD1 (7 bases). V gave up 3 bases and J gave up 0 bases, with 14 bases separating them. This CDR3 contains 16 residues. Germline CDR1 is SGHRS and CDR2 is YFSETQ. The CDR3 region is CASSYPTGTSTDTQYF. In DNA form, the CDR3 reads TGCGCCAGCAGCTACCCGACAGGGACTAGCACAGATACGCAGTATTTT.

V is TRBV20-1 and J is TRBJ1-3; D perhaps matches TRBD1 (5 bases). CDR3 size: 14 residues. V was pared by 6 bases and J by 4 bases, with 16 bases between. From germline, CDR1 is DFQATT and CDR2 SNEGSKA (reference sequence). DNA of the CDR3: TGCAGTGCCAAACTCGGGACCGCGGGAAACACCATATATTTT. Translated: CSAKLGTAGNTIYF.

This clonotype was seen ten or more times. The genes are TRBV3-1 and TRBJ2-7; D may correspond to TRBD1 or TRBD2 (6 bases each). V dropped 5 bases and J dropped 6 bases, with 14 bases sitting between them. Per the germline V gene, CDR1 is LGHDT and CDR2 is YNNKEL (reference sequence). The CDR3 is 13 residues long. The DNA of the CDR3 is TGTGCCAGCAGCTTCCGCAGGGGAGGCGAGCAGTACTTC. Amino acids: CASSFRRGGEQYF.

This clonotype was counted only a few times. The rearrangement joins TRBV20-1 to TRBJ2-3; D possibly corresponds to TRBD1 (5 bases). Germline CDR1 and CDR2: DFQATT and SNEGSKA (reference sequence). With 5 bases removed from V and 0 bases from J, the gap between germline ends came to 9 bases. The length of the CDR3 is 13 residues. The CDR3 nucleotides read TGCAGTGCTTTTGACAGTAGCACAGATACGCAGTATTTT. This encodes CSAFDSSTDTQYF.

The CDR3 DNA follows: TGTGCCAGCAGCGGCACGCCTAGTTGGACTGAGCAGTTCTTC. Encoded protein: CASSGTPSWTEQFF. This chain joins TRBV5-6 and TRBJ2-1; D is undetermined. The CDR3 has 14 amino acids. The germline CDR1 and CDR2 sequences are SGHDT and YYEEEE. Trimming pared 4 bases from V and 9 bases from J, leaving 17 bases between.

The V gene is TRBV7-8, the J gene TRBJ2-7, with D possibly being TRBD1 (6 bases). Germline V CDR1 and CDR2: SGHVS, FQNEAQ. CDR3 length equals 16 residues. V gave up 5 bases and J gave up 9 bases, with 26 bases separating them. In nucleotides, the CDR3 is TGTGCCAGCAGCCCCCCCCGGGACATGGTTCAATTGGCGCAGTACTTC. Residues: CASSPPRDMVQLAQYF.

The chain joins TRBV9 to TRBJ2-5, with TRBD2 identical over 8 bases. Trimming cost V 3 bases and J 5 bases; bases outside gene matches: 9. The CDR3 runs to 15 residues. Germline values: CDR1 SGDLS, CDR2 YYNGEE. In DNA, the CDR3 is TGTGCCAGCAGCGCCGGGAGGACTAGCTATGAGACCCAGTACTTC. Its protein is CASSAGRTSYETQYF. The variable domain in full, with the rest retrieved from reference TRBV9 and TRBJ2-5, is DSGVTQTPKHLITATGQRVTLRCSPRSGDLSVYWYQQSLDQGLQFLIQYYNGEERAKGNILERFSAQQFPDLHSELNLSSLELGDSALYFCASSAGRTSYETQYFGPGTRLLVL.

This rearrangement joins TRBV5-1 to TRBJ2-1, with D unclear. V lost 2 bases and J lost 1, with 10 bases in between. The CDR3 extends over 15 amino acids. Germline-derived CDR1 and CDR2 are SGHRS and YFSETQ. CDR3 in amino acids: CASSLSEGSYNEQFF. CDR3 coding DNA: TGCGCCAGCAGCTTATCGGAAGGGTCCTACAATGAGCAGTTCTTC. Based on the CDR3 plus reference TRBV5-1 and TRBJ2-1, the full variable domain is KAGVTQTPRYLIKTRGQQVTLSCSPISGHRSVSWYQQTPGQGLQFLFEYFSETQRNKGNFPGRFSGRQFSNSRSEMNVSTLELGDSALYLCASSLSEGSYNEQFFGPGTRLTVL.

This chain joins TRBV19 and TRBJ2-1, with 7 positions matching TRBD2. The CDR3 spans 11 residues. The germline V gene has CDR1 LNHDA and CDR2 SQIVND (reference sequence). V lost 3 bases and J lost 13; bases outside the gene matches: 3. The CDR3, as DNA: TGTGCCAGTAGTATGGCGGGAGACCAGTTCTTC. This encodes CASSMAGDQFF.